This T cell receptor beta chain was identified in a study of T cell repertoires in cytomegalovirus infection. With regard to this clonotype: Its antigen remains unknown.

There are 11 residues in the CDR3. V was shortened by 4 bases and J by 2 bases, with 6 bases between the two germline ends. Germline V gene lookup returns CDR1 SQVTM and CDR2 ANQGSEA. Study-wide points: Ex vivo responses were dominated by HLA-C-restricted CMV-specific TCR beta clonotypes.

TCRdb called the reads again in MiXCR, with one record for every CDR3 protein. Here the sample spans nearly 450,000 distinct CDR3 sequences, 31% being singletons. This receptor was taken from a human donor in good health (CMV status not recorded). Some clones in this sample may be carry-over from other donors' samples. Sequencing was performed on PBMCs. The chain employs TRBV29-1 and TRBJ2-7, with D possibly TRBD2 on 5 matching bases. For the CDR3, the DNA is TGCAGCGTTGTACTAGCCTACGAGCAGTACTTC. Translating it yields CSVVLAYEQYF.